This TCR beta chain was identified in a study of cytomegalovirus exposure and HLA in healthy donors. Amplification used 60 Vbeta primers and 13 Jbeta primers. Libraries were prepared by immunoSEQ multiplex PCR; TCRdb keeps only in-frame clonotypes and omits some of them. The table includes 240,000 or so clones, approximately 80% detected once. The CDR3 is made up of 12 amino acids. The germline V gene has CDR1 LNHDA and CDR2 SQIVND (reference sequence). Trimming removed 5 bases at V and 5 bases at J, with 9 bases between. Sample: PBMCs. The origin of this receptor is a woman between 55 and 75 years old in good health and CMV-seropositive. This chain uses TRBV19 with TRBJ1-1; D unclear. CDR3 protein: CASSLGRTEAFF. In nucleotides, the CDR3 is TGTGCCAGTAGTTTGGGGAGGACTGAAGCTTTCTTT.